Only a few counts were recorded for the clone carrying this T cell receptor (beta chain). Its specificity is not known. This specimen comes from a study of graft-versus-host responses after intestinal transplantation. Sequenced by immunoSEQ multiplex PCR; TCRdb stores in-frame clones only, minus some. The repertoire holds 15,000 to 20,000 clones, with roughly 83% as singletons. V was shortened by 5 bases and J by 3 bases, with 11 bases between the two germline ends. From germline, CDR1 is LGHNT and CDR2 FRNRAP. The CDR3 has 13 residues. The study's findings and limits: Researchers found GvH clones in recipient marrow, and some showed up first in ileum or blood. Association was observed between peak circulating GvH clone levels and early post-transplant HvG declines. Graft-versus-host to host-versus-graft clonal ratios in allografts were high in patients with graft-donor T cell macrochimerism.

Once graft tissue had been processed, intraepithelial and lamina propria lymphocytes were released. This specimen consisted of ileum tissue, obtained roughly 600 days after intestinal transplantation. V is TRBV12-5 and J is TRBJ2-7; a possible D gene is TRBD1 (6 bases). The sequence was collected from a human patient who received an intestinal transplant, so some T cells may come from the graft donor. CDR3 amino acids: CASGTDSYYEQYF. The CDR3 nucleotides read TGTGCTAGTGGTACGGACAGCTACTACGAGCAGTACTTC.